The 25 T cell receptor beta chains given below trace back to one sample, sequenced in a study of T cell responses to AZD1222 COVID-19 vaccine. The repertoire was sequenced with immunoSEQ multiplex PCR; TCRdb's copy has only in-frame clones and lacks some. The sample lists roughly 58,000 clones, roughly 85% seen once, with 15% to 20% in the top ten. The sequenced sample was peripheral blood, obtained on day 0 of MenACWY control vaccination. Source of these receptors: an adult in good health.

This sequence joins TRBV13 and TRBJ2-2; no clear D. This CDR3 is 12 amino acids long. The V end was cut by 1 base, the J end by 5 bases, with 2 bases between. Germline V gives CDR1 PRHDT, CDR2 FYEKMQ (reference sequence). Here the CDR3 DNA reads TGTGCCAGCAGCTTAGTAACCGGGGAGCTGTTTTTT. This codes for CASSLVTGELFF.

The chain couples TRBV28 to TRBJ2-7; the D gene is possibly TRBD1 (5 bases). This CDR3 is built from 12 residues. Germline CDR1 and CDR2: MDHEN and SYDVKM. Deletions cut 5 bases from V and 3 bases from J, with 8 bases between. CDR3 amino acids: CASSADSYEQYF. For the CDR3, the DNA is TGTGCCAGCAGTGCAGACAGCTACGAGCAGTACTTC.

The V call is TRBV10-1, the J call TRBJ2-3; D perhaps matches TRBD1 (6 bases). The V end was cut by 6 bases, the J end by 10 bases, with 14 bases between. Germline V gene data show CDR1 as WNHNN and CDR2 as SYGVQD (reference sequence). The CDR3 is 12 residues long. Here the CDR3 reads CASSPGQNPQYF. Written as DNA, the CDR3 is TGCGCCAGCAGCCCTGGACAGAACCCGCAGTATTTT.

The sample holds a few counts of this clone. The CDR3 DNA follows: TGTGCCAGCAATTCGGACGGAGCAGGATATGGCTACACCTTC. It is translated as CASNSDGAGYGYTF. The chain recombines TRBV7-9 with TRBJ1-2; no clear D gene. This CDR3 contains 14 residues. Germline values: CDR1 SEHNR, CDR2 FQNEAQ (reference sequence). V was pared by 7 bases and J by 5 bases, with 17 bases between.

This sequence joins TRBV7-6 and TRBJ1-1; D uncertain. Trimming pared 3 bases from V and 5 bases from J, leaving 10 bases between. Germline V lookup: CDR1 SGHVS, CDR2 FNYEAQ. This CDR3 has 13 amino acids. CDR3 nucleotides: TGTGCCAGCAGCTTGGCGGCCCTGACTGAAGCTTTCTTT. Translated, it gives CASSLAALTEAFF.

The genes are TRBV9 and TRBJ2-2; 10 nucleotides line up with TRBD2. The junction had 6 bases not matched to a gene; V was cut back by 0 bases and J by 7 bases. The CDR3 is 16 residues long. Looked up from germline, CDR1 is SGDLS and CDR2 is YYNGEE. The CDR3 region has the DNA TGTGCCAGCAGCGTAGTTGGGACTAGCGTTGGCGGGGAGCTGTTTTTT. Protein: CASSVVGTSVGGELFF.

The V gene is TRBV5-1, the J gene TRBJ2-1; D tentatively fits TRBD1 or TRBD2 (5 bases each). There are 16 residues in the CDR3. The V gene's germline CDR1 is SGHRS and CDR2 YFSETQ. V lost 1 base, J lost 6 bases, and 17 bases lay in between. CDR3 in amino acids: CASSLTSGTKGNEQFF. The CDR3 region has the DNA TGCGCCAGCAGCTTGACCTCCGGGACGAAAGGCAATGAGCAGTTCTTC.

The chain links TRBV7-2 to TRBJ1-6, with 7 bases that match TRBD1. The CDR3 sequence is 15 residues long. After removal of 5 bases from V and 10 bases from J, the junction contained 11 bases not matched to a gene. Germline V gene data show CDR1 as SGHTA and CDR2 as FQGNSA. The CDR3 DNA is TGTGCCAGCAGCCCCGAGACAGGGTCCGGATCACCCCTCCACTTT. Amino acids: CASSPETGSGSPLHF.

The chain is built from TRBV18 and TRBJ2-7; 11 nucleotides align to TRBD2. CDR3 length: 16 amino acids. Trimming removed 3 bases from V and 6 bases from J; junction bases left unmatched: 10. CDR1 is KGHSH, CDR2 LQKENI, per germline. The CDR3 DNA follows: TGTGCCAGCTCACCGGTTTCTAGCGGGAGGATGGCCGAGCAGTACTTC. Its translation: CASSPVSSGRMAEQYF.

Concerning this clone: The sample contains more than one DNA sequence encoding this CDR3. This chain links TRBV5-1 with TRBJ1-1, with D uncertain. The CDR3 consists of 13 residues. V lost 0 bases and J 1 base, leaving 4 bases between the germline ends. Germline V gene lookup returns CDR1 SGHRS and CDR2 YFSETQ. CDR3 nucleotide sequence: TGCGCCAGCAGCTTGGGGGGGAACACTGAAGCTTTCTTT. Translated, it gives CASSLGGNTEAFF.

This chain connects TRBV18 to TRBJ2-2; TRBD1 matches at 11 bases. Germline V CDR1 and CDR2: KGHSH, LQKENI. The trim removed 6 bases at V and 4 bases at J, leaving 7 bases unmatched. The CDR3 spans 16 residues. CDR3 protein: CASSRTGGAVTGELFF. The CDR3 DNA follows: TGTGCCAGCTCCCGGACAGGGGGCGCGGTCACCGGGGAGCTGTTTTTT.

V gene TRBV6-5 combines with J gene TRBJ2-3, with D perhaps TRBD2 (7 bases). This CDR3 has 14 residues. The germline CDR1 and CDR2 sequences are MNHEY and SVGAGI. V lost 5 bases and J lost 6, with 15 bases in between. The CDR3 DNA sequence: TGTGCCAGCAGTCGGGGGGCCCTACCGGATACGCAGTATTTT. This gives the protein CASSRGALPDTQYF.

This chain uses TRBV7-3 with TRBJ2-2; 13 nucleotides match TRBD2. The CDR3 runs to 17 residues. V was pared by 5 bases and J by 6 bases, with 9 bases of the junction left unmatched. The germline V gene has CDR1 SGHTA and CDR2 FQGTGA. Here the CDR3 reads CASSPPLAGGAAGELFF. The DNA of the CDR3 is TGTGCCAGCAGCCCCCCACTAGCGGGAGGGGCGGCCGGGGAGCTGTTTTTT.

The chain carries TRBV6-6 and TRBJ2-3, with 7 bases identical to TRBD2. The CDR3 covers 15 residues. The trim removed 7 bases at V and 2 bases at J, leaving 9 bases unmatched. Germline values: CDR1 MNHNY, CDR2 SVGAGI (reference sequence). CDR3 in amino acids: CASIRAGPHTDTQYF. The CDR3 coding sequence is TGTGCCAGCATACGAGCGGGACCACACACAGATACGCAGTATTTT.

The chain uses TRBV7-9 and TRBJ2-1, with 10 bases identical to TRBD2. The CDR3 is 16 residues long. Trimming removed 7 bases from V and 8 bases from J; junction bases left unmatched: 14. Germline loops: CDR1 SEHNR, CDR2 FQNEAQ (reference sequence). CDR3: CASNQPGLASVDEQFF. The DNA of the CDR3 is TGTGCCAGCAACCAACCGGGACTAGCGTCCGTTGATGAGCAGTTCTTC.

This chain joins TRBV6-5 and TRBJ1-2; 7 bases align to TRBD1. With 6 bases clipped from V and 6 bases from J, the junction kept 4 bases outside the gene matches. Germline values: CDR1 MNHEY, CDR2 SVGAGI. The CDR3 has 12 amino acids. CDR3 sequence: CASSPGTDGYTF. DNA for the CDR3: TGTGCCAGCAGCCCCGGGACAGATGGCTACACCTTC.

There are a few counts of this clone. The chain joins TRBV28 to TRBJ2-1; the match to TRBD2 covers 11 bases. The CDR3 consists of 18 residues. V trimming: 3 bases; J trimming: 0 bases; junction bases outside the gene matches: 7. Germline V gene data show CDR1 as MDHEN and CDR2 as SYDVKM. The CDR3 region has the DNA TGTGCCAGCAGTTTCCGACTAGCGGGGTTCCACTCCTACAATGAGCAGTTCTTC. Translating gives CASSFRLAGFHSYNEQFF.

The chain links TRBV10-1 to TRBJ2-7; no definite D call. Germline lookup yields CDR1 WNHNN and CDR2 SYGVQD (reference sequence). This CDR3 region has 13 residues. V dropped 2 bases and J dropped 2 bases, with 7 bases sitting between them. CDR3: CASSEGGPYEQYF. The DNA of the CDR3 is TGCGCCAGCAGTGAGGGCGGTCCCTACGAGCAGTACTTC.

The gene calls are TRBV5-4 and TRBJ1-4, with D maybe TRBD1 (6 bases). The V gene lost 0 bases and the J gene lost 3 bases, with 6 bases spanning the gap. The germline V gene has CDR1 SGHNT and CDR2 YYREEE (reference sequence). The CDR3 consists of 14 residues. The CDR3 loop reads CASSLDRANEKLFF. CDR3 in DNA: TGTGCCAGCAGCTTGGACAGGGCTAATGAAAAACTGTTTTTT.

The chain joins TRBV29-1 to TRBJ2-6; D might be TRBD1 (5 bases). The CDR3 sequence is 13 residues long. V was trimmed by 4 bases and J by 3 bases, leaving 7 bases between them. Germline values: CDR1 SQVTM, CDR2 ANQGSEA. As DNA, the CDR3 is TGCAGCGTTGCCAGGGATGGGGCCAACGTCCTGACTTTC. Translating it yields CSVARDGANVLTF.

The V call is TRBV28, the J call TRBJ1-2; 8 bases are a match to TRBD1. V dropped 5 bases and J dropped 4; count of bases not matched to a gene: 6. Germline CDR1 and CDR2: MDHEN and SYDVKM. CDR3 length equals 14 residues. For the CDR3, the DNA is TGTGCCAGCAGTGCCCAGGGGGCAGGCTATGGCTACACCTTC. Amino acid sequence: CASSAQGAGYGYTF.

This clone has more than one count but fewer than ten. V gene TRBV10-1 combines with J gene TRBJ2-2; D remains unclear. The CDR3 covers 14 residues. Germline V gives CDR1 WNHNN, CDR2 SYGVQD (reference sequence). Trimming pared 5 bases from V and 4 bases from J, leaving 11 bases between. The CDR3 bases are TGCGCCAGCAGTCCTTTGTCGACCACCGGGGAGCTGTTTTTT. Translation gives CASSPLSTTGELFF.

The gene calls are TRBV13 and TRBJ2-7; the D gene is possibly TRBD1 (5 bases). The CDR3 is 13 residues long. Germline V lookup: CDR1 PRHDT, CDR2 FYEKMQ (reference sequence). Trimming removed 6 bases from V and 10 bases from J, with 19 bases in between. CDR3 DNA: TGTGCCAGCAGACTTAGACAGTCTACGAAACAGTACTTC. Encoded protein: CASRLRQSTKQYF.

This chain's CDR3 is CASSIAGDSNQPQHF. CDR3 coding DNA: TGTGCCAGTAGTATAGCAGGTGATAGCAATCAGCCCCAGCATTTT. The rearrangement uses TRBV19 and TRBJ1-5; D is ambiguous. The germline V gene has CDR1 LNHDA and CDR2 SQIVND (reference sequence). V lost 1 base, J lost 0 bases, and 7 bases lay in between. The CDR3 totals 15 residues.

The rearrangement links TRBV2 to TRBJ2-1; 10 positions agree with TRBD2. Germline-derived CDR1 and CDR2 are SNHLY and FYNNEI. The junction had 6 bases not matched to a gene; V was cut back by 4 bases and J by 3 bases. This CDR3 contains 16 residues. The CDR3 region is CASSVGRTSGYNEQFF. The CDR3 DNA sequence: TGTGCCAGCAGTGTGGGACGGACTAGCGGCTACAATGAGCAGTTCTTC.